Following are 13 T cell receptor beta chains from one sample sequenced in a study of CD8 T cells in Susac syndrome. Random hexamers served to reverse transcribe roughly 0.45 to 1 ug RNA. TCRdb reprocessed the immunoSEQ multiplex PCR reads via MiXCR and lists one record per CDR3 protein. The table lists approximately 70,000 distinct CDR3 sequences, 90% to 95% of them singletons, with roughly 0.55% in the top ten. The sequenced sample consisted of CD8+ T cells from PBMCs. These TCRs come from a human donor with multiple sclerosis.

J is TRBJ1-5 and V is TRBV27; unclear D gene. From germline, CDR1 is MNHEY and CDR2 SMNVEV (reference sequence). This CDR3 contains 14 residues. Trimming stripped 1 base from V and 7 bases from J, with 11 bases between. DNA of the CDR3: TGTGCCAGCAGTTTATTGGGCGGGAGACAGCCCCAGCATTTT. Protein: CASSLLGGRQPQHF.

CDR3 residues: CSARDSGTPSNYGYTF. The CDR3 region has the DNA TGCAGTGCTAGAGACTCCGGGACACCCTCCAACTATGGCTACACCTTC. This chain joins TRBV20-1 and TRBJ1-2, with a tentative D call TRBD1 (6 bases). Trimming left V 0 bases short and J 2 bases short, with 16 bases between. The germline gives CDR1 DFQATT, CDR2 SNEGSKA (reference sequence). The CDR3 loop spans 16 amino acids.

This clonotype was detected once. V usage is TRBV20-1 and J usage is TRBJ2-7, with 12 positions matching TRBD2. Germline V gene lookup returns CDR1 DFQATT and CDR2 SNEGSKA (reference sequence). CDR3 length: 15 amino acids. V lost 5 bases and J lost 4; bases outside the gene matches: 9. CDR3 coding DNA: TGCAGTGCTGGGGAGACTAGCGGGGGACCATACGAGCAGTACTTC. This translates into CSAGETSGGPYEQYF.

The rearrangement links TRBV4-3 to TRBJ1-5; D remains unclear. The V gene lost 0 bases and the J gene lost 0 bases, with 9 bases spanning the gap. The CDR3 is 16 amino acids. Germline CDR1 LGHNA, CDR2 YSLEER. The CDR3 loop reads CASSQDIGNSNQPQHF. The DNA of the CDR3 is TGCGCCAGCAGCCAAGATATAGGGAATAGCAATCAGCCCCAGCATTTT.

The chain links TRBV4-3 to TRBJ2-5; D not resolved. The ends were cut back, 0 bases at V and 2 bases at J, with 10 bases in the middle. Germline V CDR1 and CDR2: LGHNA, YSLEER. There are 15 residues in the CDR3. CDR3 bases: TGCGCCAGCAGCCAAGAGGACGGGTCACAAGAGACCCAGTACTTC. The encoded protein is CASSQEDGSQETQYF.

CDR3: CATSRDPAADNSPLHF. The CDR3, as DNA: TGTGCCACCAGCAGAGATCCGGCGGCAGATAATTCACCCCTCCACTTT. The gene calls are TRBV15 and TRBJ1-6; no definite D call. The CDR3 is 16 amino acids. Germline assignment: CDR1 LNHNV and CDR2 YYDKDF (reference sequence). The V and J ends lost 0 bases and 5 bases respectively, with 11 bases between them.

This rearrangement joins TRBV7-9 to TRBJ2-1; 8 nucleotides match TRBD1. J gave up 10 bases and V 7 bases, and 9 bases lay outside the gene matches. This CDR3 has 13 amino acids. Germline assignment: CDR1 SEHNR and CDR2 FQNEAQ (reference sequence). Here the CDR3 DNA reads TGTGCCAGCAACCTGGACAGGGAAGGGGAGCAGTTCTTC. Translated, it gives CASNLDREGEQFF.

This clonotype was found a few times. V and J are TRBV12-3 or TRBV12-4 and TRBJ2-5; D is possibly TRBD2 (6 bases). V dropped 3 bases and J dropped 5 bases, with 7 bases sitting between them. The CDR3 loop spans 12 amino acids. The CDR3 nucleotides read TGTGCCAGCAGTTTCCGGGGGGAGACCCAGTACTTC. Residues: CASSFRGETQYF.

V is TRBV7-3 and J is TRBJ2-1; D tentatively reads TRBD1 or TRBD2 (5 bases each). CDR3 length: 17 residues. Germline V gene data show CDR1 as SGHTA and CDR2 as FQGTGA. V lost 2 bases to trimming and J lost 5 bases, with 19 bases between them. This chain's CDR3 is CASSLPPGTPSNNEQFF. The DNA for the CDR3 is TGTGCCAGCAGCTTACCCCCCGGGACCCCGTCGAACAATGAGCAGTTCTTC.

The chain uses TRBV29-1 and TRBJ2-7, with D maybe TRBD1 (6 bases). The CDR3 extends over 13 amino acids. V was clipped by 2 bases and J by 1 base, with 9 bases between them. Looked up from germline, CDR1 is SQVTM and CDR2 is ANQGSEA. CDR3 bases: TGCAGCGTTGAACAGCAGGGGTCCTACGAGCAGTACTTC. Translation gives CSVEQQGSYEQYF.

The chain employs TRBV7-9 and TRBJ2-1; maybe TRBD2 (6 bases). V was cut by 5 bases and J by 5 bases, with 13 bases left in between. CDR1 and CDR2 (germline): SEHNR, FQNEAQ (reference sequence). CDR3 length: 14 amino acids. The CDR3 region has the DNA TGTGCCAGCAGCCACTCCTGGAGGGACAATGAGCAGTTCTTC. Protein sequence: CASSHSWRDNEQFF.

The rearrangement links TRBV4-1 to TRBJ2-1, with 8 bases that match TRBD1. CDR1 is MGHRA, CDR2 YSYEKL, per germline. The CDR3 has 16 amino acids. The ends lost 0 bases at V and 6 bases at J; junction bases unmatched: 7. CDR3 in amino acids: CASSQDGQGGTNEQFF. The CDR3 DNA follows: TGCGCCAGCAGCCAAGATGGACAGGGTGGTACCAATGAGCAGTTCTTC.

The CDR3 DNA reads TGTGCCACCAGTGACCCCAGCACCCGGACATACACAGATACGCAGTATTTT. It specifies CATSDPSTRTYTDTQYF. The V gene is TRBV24-1, the J gene TRBJ2-3; D perhaps matches TRBD1 (5 bases). CDR1 and CDR2 (germline): KGHDR, SFDVKD. The CDR3 is 17 amino acids. The V gene lost 4 bases and the J gene lost 2 bases, with 18 bases spanning the gap.